The 23 T cell receptor beta chains below were found in one sample sequenced in a study of blood T cell repertoires in COVID-19. Only in-frame clones appear in the TCRdb table, and some are missing; sequencing was by immunoSEQ multiplex PCR. Among 55,000 to 75,000 clones listed, roughly 84% were seen once. The sequenced sample was peripheral blood. The receptors shown here come from a man in his fifties or sixties with acute or convalescent COVID-19.

The chain links TRBV9 to TRBJ2-1, with 9 bases identical to TRBD1. The V gene end was trimmed by 3 bases and the J gene end by 9 bases; junction bases not matched to a gene: 7. Germline lookup yields CDR1 SGDLS and CDR2 YYNGEE. This CDR3 contains 14 residues. CDR3 DNA: TGTGCCAGCAGCGGAACAGGGGGCTTCGTTGAGCAGTTCTTC. Amino acid sequence: CASSGTGGFVEQFF.

This sequence joins TRBV5-4 and TRBJ2-1, with 8 positions matching TRBD2. CDR3 length equals 14 residues. The trim removed 1 base at V and 5 bases at J, leaving 2 bases unmatched. Looked up from germline, CDR1 is SGHNT and CDR2 is YYREEE (reference sequence). The CDR3 DNA reads as TGTGCCAGCAGCTTGACTAGCGGCCACAATGAGCAGTTCTTC. It translates to CASSLTSGHNEQFF. The whole variable domain, remainder taken from reference TRBV5-4 and TRBJ2-1, is ETGVTQSPTHLIKTRGQQVTLRCSSQSGHNTVSWYQQALGQGPQFIFQYYREEENGRGNFPPRFSGLQFPNYSSELNVNALELDDSALYLCASSLTSGHNEQFFGPGTRLTVL.

The CDR3 loop reads CASKGSGANVLTF. In DNA, the CDR3 is TGTGCCAGCAAGGGGTCTGGGGCCAACGTCCTGACTTTC. J is TRBJ2-6 and V is TRBV27; D perhaps matches TRBD1 (5 bases). Per the germline V gene, CDR1 is MNHEY and CDR2 is SMNVEV (reference sequence). The CDR3 has 13 residues. Trimming took 7 bases from V and 1 from J, leaving 5 bases between them.

V is TRBV18 and J is TRBJ1-3; TRBD1 aligns across 9 bases. The germline V gene encodes CDR1 KGHSH and CDR2 LQKENI. V dropped 0 bases and J dropped 7; count of bases not matched to a gene: 4. The CDR3 length is 15 residues. The CDR3 reads CASSPPGTGLNTIYF. Here the CDR3 DNA reads TGTGCCAGCTCACCACCGGGGACAGGGCTCAACACCATATATTTT.

V is TRBV3-1 (or the pseudogene TRBV3-2) and J is TRBJ2-2; 7 bases line up with TRBD1. Germline CDR1 is LGHDT and CDR2 is YNNKEL (reference sequence). The trim removed 8 bases at V and 5 bases at J, leaving 14 bases unmatched. This CDR3 has 16 amino acids. In nucleotides, the CDR3 is TGTGCCAGCTCTAAGGACAGGAGAGTAAGGACCGGGGAGCTGTTTTTT. Translating it yields CASSKDRRVRTGELFF.

This clone has at least ten counts. The V gene is TRBV3-1 (or the pseudogene TRBV3-2), the J gene TRBJ2-7, with TRBD2 identical over 7 bases. V was pared by 3 bases and J by 2 bases, with 4 bases of the junction left unmatched. The CDR3 contains 14 residues. Germline CDR1 reads LGHDT; CDR2 reads YNNKEL (reference sequence). The CDR3 loop is CASSQAGVTYEQYF. DNA for the CDR3: TGTGCCAGCAGCCAGGCGGGAGTAACCTACGAGCAGTACTTC.

The J gene is TRBJ1-1, the V gene TRBV9; 8 bases are a match to TRBD1. Trimming cost V 4 bases and J 1 base; bases outside gene matches: 6. Germline V gene data show CDR1 as SGDLS and CDR2 as YYNGEE. This CDR3 spans 15 amino acids. For the CDR3, the DNA is TGTGCCAGCAGCACCGGGACAGGTTGGAACACTGAAGCTTTCTTT. Translated, it gives CASSTGTGWNTEAFF.

The chain couples TRBV14 to TRBJ2-1; TRBD2 aligns across 8 bases. The CDR3 covers 15 residues. Germline assignment: CDR1 SGHDN and CDR2 FVKESK. Trimming at V came to 1 base and at J to 2 bases, leaving 1 base not matched to a gene. CDR3 amino acids: CASSQVAGPYNEQFF. CDR3 coding DNA: TGTGCCAGCAGCCAAGTAGCGGGACCCTACAATGAGCAGTTCTTC.

Here the CDR3 DNA reads TGTGCCAGCAGCCTTTCAATTGGGACTAGGAATGAGCAGTTCTTC. Protein: CASSLSIGTRNEQFF. The chain uses TRBV5-4 and TRBJ2-1, with 8 bases matching TRBD2. The junction had 10 bases not matched to a gene; V was cut back by 4 bases and J by 7 bases. This CDR3 spans 15 amino acids. Germline lookup yields CDR1 SGHNT and CDR2 YYREEE (reference sequence). Filled out from reference TRBV5-4 and TRBJ2-1, the complete variable domain reads ETGVTQSPTHLIKTRGQQVTLRCSSQSGHNTVSWYQQALGQGPQFIFQYYREEENGRGNFPPRFSGLQFPNYSSELNVNALELDDSALYLCASSLSIGTRNEQFFGPGTRLTVL.

The V call is TRBV6-6, the J call TRBJ1-5, with TRBD1 matching 9 bases. Trimming removed 6 bases from V and 2 bases from J; junction bases left unmatched: 5. Germline CDR1 MNHNY, CDR2 SVGAGI (reference sequence). CDR3 length: 15 residues. The CDR3 sequence is CASSRQGVRNQPQHF. CDR3 in DNA: TGTGCCAGCAGCCGACAGGGGGTCCGCAATCAGCCCCAGCATTTT.

The V gene is TRBV19, the J gene TRBJ2-3; 11 bases match TRBD1. Losses at the gene ends were 8 bases for V and 3 bases for J; bases not matched to a gene: 1. Germline V gene data show CDR1 as LNHDA and CDR2 as SQIVND (reference sequence). The length of the CDR3 is 13 residues. CDR3 residues: CASWDRGTDTQYF. The CDR3, as DNA: TGTGCCAGTTGGGACAGGGGGACAGATACGCAGTATTTT.

The rearrangement uses TRBV5-1 and TRBJ2-3; possible D gene TRBD2, 6 bases. The ends were cut back, 5 bases at V and 4 bases at J, with 17 bases in the middle. The CDR3 has 15 amino acids. The germline CDR1 and CDR2 sequences are SGHRS and YFSETQ. CDR3 amino acids: CASSPGGGIADTQYF. CDR3 nucleotides: TGCGCCAGCAGTCCCGGTGGGGGGATAGCAGATACGCAGTATTTT.

The rearrangement joins TRBV15 to TRBJ2-5; TRBD2 agrees at 10 bases. Germline-derived CDR1 and CDR2 are LNHNV and YYDKDF (reference sequence). With V trimmed by 3 bases and J by 6 bases, 22 bases remained unmatched. CDR3 size: 20 residues. The CDR3 loop is CATSRGGVSGRSYGVKTQYF. The CDR3, as DNA: TGTGCCACCAGCAGGGGGGGGGTTAGCGGGAGGTCCTATGGTGTGAAGACCCAGTACTTC.

Here the CDR3 reads CASSSSGSDYTGELFF. The CDR3 bases are TGTGCCAGCAGCTCGTCTGGTAGCGATTACACCGGGGAGCTGTTTTTT. The chain uses TRBV5-6 and TRBJ2-2, with D tentatively TRBD2 (5 bases). This CDR3 comprises 16 residues. Germline assignment: CDR1 SGHDT and CDR2 YYEEEE. Trimming cost V 3 bases and J 3 bases, with 15 bases left between them.

As for this clone: One junction end does not reproduce the germline sequence, and a read error may be involved. The gene calls are TRBV5-1 and TRBJ2-3; 8 bases fit TRBD2. This CDR3 contains 15 residues. The germline gives CDR1 SGHRS, CDR2 YFSETQ. For the CDR3, the DNA is TGCGCCAGCAGCTTGGTTGCGGGAGGCACCGATACGCAGTATTTT. Its translation is CASSLVAGGTDTQYF.

The V gene is TRBV28, the J gene TRBJ2-2, with 7 bases lining up with TRBD1. The CDR3 has 13 amino acids. J gave up 6 bases and V 2 bases, and 0 bases lay outside the gene matches. CDR1 is MDHEN, CDR2 SYDVKM, per germline. CDR3 DNA sequence: TGTGCCAGCAGTTTAACAGGGGCCGGGGAGCTGTTTTTT. As protein: CASSLTGAGELFF.

V and J are TRBV12-3 or TRBV12-4 and TRBJ2-7; no clear D gene. The V end was cut by 5 bases, the J end by 2 bases, with 10 bases between. The CDR3 loop spans 13 amino acids. CDR3 bases: TGTGCCAGCAGTATACAGTTCCCCTACGAGCAGTACTTC. Translating it yields CASSIQFPYEQYF.

The chain combines TRBV6-1 with TRBJ2-3, with 7 nucleotides matching TRBD2. Trimming took 5 bases from V and 2 from J; bases not matched to a gene: 4. The germline CDR1 and CDR2 sequences are MNHNS and SASEGT. This CDR3 region has 14 residues. The CDR3 nucleotides read TGTGCCAGCAGTTCTGGGACTACCACAGATACGCAGTATTTT. It translates to CASSSGTTTDTQYF.

Concerning this clone: This same CDR3 is encoded by further DNA sequences in the sample. The chain employs TRBV12-3 or TRBV12-4 and TRBJ1-1, with D tentatively TRBD1 (5 bases). The V gene lost 5 bases and the J gene lost 5 bases, with 9 bases spanning the gap. This CDR3 is 12 amino acids long. Here the CDR3 DNA reads TGTGCCAGCAGTCCACGGGGGACTGAAGCTTTCTTT. Protein product: CASSPRGTEAFF.

The CDR3 loop reads CASGTDRAFF. In nucleotides, the CDR3 is TGTGCCAGCGGAACAGACCGTGCTTTCTTT. The chain employs TRBV28 and TRBJ1-1; unclear D gene. The CDR3 is made up of 10 amino acids. V dropped 8 bases and J dropped 11 bases, with 12 bases sitting between them. Germline lookup yields CDR1 MDHEN and CDR2 SYDVKM.

This chain connects TRBV7-9 to TRBJ1-2, with unresolved D. Germline assignment: CDR1 SEHNR and CDR2 FQNEAQ (reference sequence). V lost 1 base to trimming and J lost 9 bases, with 12 bases between them. This CDR3 comprises 13 residues. The CDR3 sequence: CASSLDYSLSYTF. The DNA for the CDR3 is TGTGCCAGCAGCTTAGATTACAGTCTGAGCTACACCTTC. The full variable domain, in which reference TRBV7-9 and TRBJ1-2 provide the parts outside the CDR3, is DTGVSQNPRHKITKRGQNVTFRCDPISEHNRLYWYRQTLGQGPEFLTYFQNEAQLEKSRLLSDRFSAERPKGSFSTLEIQRTEQGDSAMYLCASSLDYSLSYTFGSGTRLTVV.

V gene TRBV15 combines with J gene TRBJ1-2; 7 bases agree with TRBD1. This CDR3 region has 14 residues. Germline trimming cut 1 base from V and 8 bases from J; bases unmatched to any gene: 7. In germline, CDR1 is LNHNV, CDR2 YYDKDF (reference sequence). The CDR3 protein is CATSRVGQGEGYTF. CDR3 nucleotide sequence: TGTGCCACCAGCAGAGTAGGCCAGGGGGAAGGCTACACCTTC.

This clone came up a few times. The chain has TRBV14 and TRBJ2-5, with D possibly TRBD2 on 5 matching bases. From germline, CDR1 is SGHDN and CDR2 FVKESK. Trimming removed 4 bases from V and 8 bases from J, with 14 bases in between. This CDR3 region has 13 residues. The CDR3 protein is CASSLVVSGTQYF. The CDR3 nucleotides read TGTGCCAGCAGCCTCGTTGTATCGGGAACCCAGTACTTC.